This T cell receptor beta chain appears in the sequencing data of a study of blood T cells in healthy people across ages. About the study: Per two T cells, template switching captured roughly one barcoded beta molecule.

The ends were cut back, 6 bases at V and 5 bases at J, with 10 bases in the middle. The germline gives CDR1 DFQATT, CDR2 SNEGSKA (reference sequence). CDR3 length: 11 amino acids. This clonotype was detected many times. For the second PCR, which ran for about 7 to 11 cycles, a sample-barcoded 5' primer and a J-beta primer mix were used. TCRdb used MiXCR to reprocess the 5' RACE reads, holding one entry per CDR3 protein. Of 650,000 to 1,000,000 distinct CDR3 sequences in the sample, under 40% were seen once. The receptor was isolated from a man aged 18 to 29 in good health. The chain has TRBV20-1 and TRBJ2-5; tentatively, D is TRBD2 (5 bases). The sequencing sample was made of blood. The CDR3 reads CSARVRETQYF. In DNA, the CDR3 is TGCAGTGCGAGGGTACGGGAGACCCAGTACTTC.